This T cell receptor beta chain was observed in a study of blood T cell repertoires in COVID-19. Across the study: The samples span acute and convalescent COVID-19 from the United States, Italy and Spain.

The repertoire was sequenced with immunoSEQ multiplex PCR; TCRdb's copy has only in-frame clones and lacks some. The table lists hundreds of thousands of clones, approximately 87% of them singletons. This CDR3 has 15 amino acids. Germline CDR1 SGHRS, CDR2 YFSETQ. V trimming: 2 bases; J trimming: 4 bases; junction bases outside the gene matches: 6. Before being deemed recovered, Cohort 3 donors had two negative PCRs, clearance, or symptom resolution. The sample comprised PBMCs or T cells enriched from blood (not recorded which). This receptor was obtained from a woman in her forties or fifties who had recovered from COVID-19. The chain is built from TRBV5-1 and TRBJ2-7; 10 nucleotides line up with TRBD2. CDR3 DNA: TGCGCCAGCAGCTTATTTAGCGGGGGGAATTACGAGCAGTACTTC. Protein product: CASSLFSGGNYEQYF.